Listed here are 24 T cell receptor beta chains from one sample, sequenced in a study of blood T cell repertoires in COVID-19. Clones were sequenced by immunoSEQ multiplex PCR, and TCRdb holds only the in-frame ones, with some missing. The sample lists 50,000 to 60,000 clones; about 83% were seen once. Sequences were obtained from peripheral blood. The source is a man aged 40-55 years with acute or convalescent COVID-19.

The chain recombines TRBV12-3 or TRBV12-4 with TRBJ1-5, with a weak D call TRBD1 (5 bases). The CDR3 spans 13 residues. The V gene lost 5 bases and the J gene lost 7 bases, with 12 bases spanning the gap. CDR3 sequence reads: CASSPGGGQPQHF. The DNA of the CDR3 is TGTGCCAGCAGTCCGGGGGGGGGACAGCCCCAGCATTTT.

The V and J genes are TRBV12-3 or TRBV12-4 and TRBJ1-1; D ambiguous. Trimming pared 2 bases from V and 7 bases from J, leaving 8 bases between. The CDR3 consists of 12 residues. The CDR3 spells CASSLRVGEAFF. CDR3 sequence (DNA): TGTGCCAGCAGTTTACGGGTTGGTGAAGCTTTCTTT.

V gene TRBV15 combines with J gene TRBJ1-2; 8 positions agree with TRBD1. V lost 5 bases and J lost 6; bases outside the gene matches: 11. CDR1 LNHNV and CDR2 YYDKDF come from the germline V gene (reference sequence). The CDR3 has 15 residues. The CDR3 is CATSPLGSGGNGYTF. The CDR3 DNA reads as TGTGCCACCAGCCCCCTAGGCTCAGGGGGCAATGGCTACACCTTC.

The chain couples TRBV24-1 to TRBJ1-2; 7 bases are a match to TRBD1. The CDR3 sequence is 15 residues long. The junction had 7 bases not matched to a gene; V was cut back by 3 bases and J by 4 bases. Germline V gene data show CDR1 as KGHDR and CDR2 as SFDVKD. The CDR3 region is CATSDTRQGGYGYTF. CDR3 in DNA: TGTGCCACCAGTGATACCCGACAGGGCGGCTATGGCTACACCTTC.

The V call is TRBV27, the J call TRBJ1-5, with unresolved D. V was cut by 1 base and J by 2 bases, with 18 bases left in between. Germline lookup yields CDR1 MNHEY and CDR2 SMNVEV (reference sequence). CDR3 length: 18 amino acids. CDR3 protein: CASSLYGEVRAGNQPQHF. As DNA, the CDR3 is TGTGCCAGCAGTTTATACGGTGAGGTCCGTGCCGGCAATCAGCCCCAGCATTTT.

This chain connects TRBV5-1 to TRBJ2-1; the D is unclear. Trimming removed 4 bases at V and 6 bases at J, with 11 bases between. The CDR3 extends over 13 amino acids. Germline V gene data show CDR1 as SGHRS and CDR2 as YFSETQ. The DNA of the CDR3 is TGCGCCAGCAGCCACTGGAGTGGCAATGAGCAGTTCTTC. It is translated as CASSHWSGNEQFF.

This sequence joins TRBV30 and TRBJ1-5; D is undetermined. Germline CDR1 GTSNPN, CDR2 SVGIG (reference sequence). The V gene lost 2 bases and the J gene lost 6 bases, with 14 bases spanning the gap. CDR3 size: 14 residues. CDR3 protein: CAWSYDLNGQPQHF. The CDR3 nucleotides are TGTGCCTGGAGTTATGATTTAAACGGTCAGCCCCAGCATTTT.

The rearrangement joins TRBV14 to TRBJ1-1, with D perhaps matching TRBD1 (5 bases). CDR1 and CDR2 from the germline V gene are SGHDN and FVKESK. The V and J ends lost 1 base and 1 base respectively, with 13 bases between them. The CDR3 loop spans 16 amino acids. CDR3 region: CASSQAPRVTNTEAFF. The DNA of the CDR3 is TGTGCCAGCAGCCAAGCGCCCAGGGTAACGAACACTGAAGCTTTCTTT. The full variable domain, in which reference TRBV14 and TRBJ1-1 provide the parts outside the CDR3, is EAGVTQFPSHSVIEKGQTVTLRCDPISGHDNLYWYRRVMGKEIKFLLHFVKESKQDESGMPNNRFLAERTGGTYSTLKVQPAELEDSGVYFCASSQAPRVTNTEAFFGQGTRLTVV.

This chain uses TRBV5-1 with TRBJ1-6, with D possibly being TRBD1 (5 bases). The CDR3 spans 17 residues. Germline lookup yields CDR1 SGHRS and CDR2 YFSETQ. V was cut by 0 bases and J by 5 bases, with 15 bases left in between. CDR3 DNA: TGCGCCAGCAGCTTGGCCTTCGGGTCGGGGGATAATTCACCCCTCCACTTT. Residues: CASSLAFGSGDNSPLHF. The variable domain in full, with the rest retrieved from reference TRBV5-1 and TRBJ1-6, is KAGVTQTPRYLIKTRGQQVTLSCSPISGHRSVSWYQQTPGQGLQFLFEYFSETQRNKGNFPGRFSGRQFSNSRSEMNVSTLELGDSALYLCASSLAFGSGDNSPLHFGNGTRLTVT.

The chain employs TRBV4-1 and TRBJ2-1; 8 nucleotides line up with TRBD2. The CDR3 sequence is 15 residues long. Germline loops: CDR1 MGHRA, CDR2 YSYEKL. Trimming cost V 0 bases and J 15 bases; bases outside gene matches: 13. As DNA, the CDR3 is TGCGCCAGCAGCCAAGATTACGGGGCGGAGCGGGAGTTGTTCTTC. Translation gives CASSQDYGAERELFF.

The chain couples TRBV3-1 (or the pseudogene TRBV3-2) to TRBJ2-3, with 9 nucleotides matching TRBD2. The V and J ends lost 4 bases and 7 bases, in that order; junction bases with no gene match: 12. Germline V gene data show CDR1 as LGHDT and CDR2 as YNNKEL (reference sequence). This CDR3 region has 16 residues. CDR3 DNA sequence: TGTGCCAGCAGCCCTCAGGTACTAGCGGGTCAAAATACGCAGTATTTT. It codes for CASSPQVLAGQNTQYF.

The chain carries TRBV5-6 and TRBJ1-2; 8 bases align to TRBD1. The CDR3 sequence is 14 residues long. V shed 5 bases and J 4 bases; nucleotides not matched to a gene: 7. Germline CDR1 and CDR2: SGHDT and YYEEEE. The CDR3 sequence is CASRLTGEGYGYTF. CDR3 sequence (DNA): TGTGCCAGCAGACTGACAGGGGAGGGCTATGGCTACACCTTC. Looking up the rest from reference TRBV5-6 and TRBJ1-2 gives the full variable domain: DAGVTQSPTHLIKTRGQQVTLRCSPKSGHDTVSWYQQALGQGPQFIFQYYEEEERQRGNFPDRFSGHQFPNYSSELNVNALLLGDSALYLCASRLTGEGYGYTFGSGTRLTVV.

The chain couples TRBV5-4 to TRBJ2-5, with a weak D call TRBD2 (6 bases). Per the germline V gene, CDR1 is SGHNT and CDR2 is YYREEE (reference sequence). Deletions cut 4 bases from V and 0 bases from J, with 7 bases between. The CDR3 runs 13 residues. CDR3 sequence (DNA): TGTGCCAGCAGCATAGCGGACCAAGAGACCCAGTACTTC. This translates into CASSIADQETQYF.

The V and J genes are TRBV5-6 and TRBJ2-7, with 13 positions matching TRBD2. The CDR3 has 15 amino acids. Per the germline V gene, CDR1 is SGHDT and CDR2 is YYEEEE. V shed 5 bases, J shed 2 bases, and the junction held 4 bases outside the gene matches. In nucleotides, the CDR3 is TGTGCCAGCAGGTGGGGACTAGCGGGAACCTACGAGCAGTACTTC. Translating gives CASRWGLAGTYEQYF. Complete variable domain (other parts from reference TRBV5-6 and TRBJ2-7): DAGVTQSPTHLIKTRGQQVTLRCSPKSGHDTVSWYQQALGQGPQFIFQYYEEEERQRGNFPDRFSGHQFPNYSSELNVNALLLGDSALYLCASRWGLAGTYEQYFGPGTRLTVT.

The rearrangement links TRBV5-4 to TRBJ1-3; D perhaps matches TRBD1 (5 bases). The germline V and J ends were trimmed by 0 bases and 9 bases, with 19 bases remaining between them. Per the germline V gene, CDR1 is SGHNT and CDR2 is YYREEE (reference sequence). The CDR3 consists of 16 residues. CDR3 DNA sequence: TGTGCCAGCAGCTTGGTAACAGCCTCGATGGGGGGCACCATATATTTT. Translated: CASSLVTASMGGTIYF.

This chain connects TRBV5-1 to TRBJ1-2, with 7 bases matching TRBD1. With 4 bases clipped from V and 0 bases from J, the junction kept 6 bases outside the gene matches. Germline assignment: CDR1 SGHRS and CDR2 YFSETQ. The CDR3 is 15 residues long. The CDR3 DNA follows: TGCGCCAGCAGCCTCCGACAGGGTCCTAACTATGGCTACACCTTC. Translating gives CASSLRQGPNYGYTF.

The genes are TRBV6-5 and TRBJ2-3; a possible D gene is TRBD2 (6 bases). Deletions cut 11 bases from V and 5 bases from J, with 17 bases between. The CDR3 totals 13 residues. The germline V gene has CDR1 MNHEY and CDR2 SVGAGI. CDR3 sequence reads: CAGQAGLEDTQYF. The DNA for the CDR3 is TGTGCCGGACAAGCGGGTCTGGAAGATACGCAGTATTTT.

The chain joins TRBV2 to TRBJ2-1, with a tentative D call TRBD2 (5 bases). Germline V gene data show CDR1 as SNHLY and CDR2 as FYNNEI. CDR3 length equals 15 residues. V was cut by 6 bases and J by 1 base, with 13 bases left in between. The CDR3 sequence: CASRPGLASYNEQFF. The DNA for the CDR3 is TGTGCCAGCAGGCCCGGTCTAGCTTCCTACAATGAGCAGTTCTTC. Drawing the rest from reference TRBV2 and TRBJ2-1, the complete variable domain is EPEVTQTPSHQVTQMGQEVILRCVPISNHLYFYWYRQILGQKVEFLVSFYNNEISEKSEIFDDQFSVERPDGSNFTLKIRSTKLEDSAMYFCASRPGLASYNEQFFGPGTRLTVL.

This chain connects TRBV2 to TRBJ2-5; tentative D call: TRBD2 (6 bases). The better agreement between TRBJ2-7 and the DNA end casts doubt on the J call. Germline values: CDR1 SNHLY, CDR2 FYNNEI. The CDR3 is made up of 13 amino acids. The CDR3 loop reads CASRGEVSYEQYF. CDR3 nucleotide sequence: TGTGCCAGCAGGGGGGAGGTCTCGTACGAGCAGTACTTC.

The genes are TRBV6-5 and TRBJ1-2; D is undetermined. V gave up 6 bases and J gave up 4 bases, with 12 bases separating them. The length of the CDR3 is 13 residues. CDR1 is MNHEY and CDR2 is SVGAGI in the germline V gene. In DNA, the CDR3 is TGTGCCAGCAGGCCCGAAAACTCCTATGGCTACACCTTC. Translated, it gives CASRPENSYGYTF.

The V call is TRBV7-9, the J call TRBJ1-1; 7 positions match TRBD1. With 5 bases clipped from V and 5 bases from J, the junction kept 5 bases outside the gene matches. Per the germline V gene, CDR1 is SEHNR and CDR2 is FQNEAQ (reference sequence). The CDR3 runs to 13 residues. The CDR3 DNA reads TGTGCCAGCAGCCTCGGGACAGTTACTGAAGCTTTCTTT. Translation gives CASSLGTVTEAFF.

The gene calls are TRBV3-1 (or the pseudogene TRBV3-2) and TRBJ2-3; 9 bases match TRBD2. The ends lost 5 bases at V and 0 bases at J; junction bases unmatched: 6. This CDR3 region has 16 residues. Per the germline V gene, CDR1 is LGHDT and CDR2 is YNNKEL (reference sequence). The CDR3 reads CASSNLAGASTDTQYF. In DNA, the CDR3 is TGTGCCAGCAGCAACTTAGCGGGGGCTAGCACAGATACGCAGTATTTT.

The chain carries TRBV30 and TRBJ2-1; D is possibly TRBD1 (5 bases). The CDR3 contains 12 residues. CDR1 GTSNPN and CDR2 SVGIG come from the germline V gene (reference sequence). Between the trimmed V and J ends, which lost 1 base and 11 bases, there was a span of 12 bases. The CDR3 DNA reads TGTGCCTGGAGTGGGGGCGGCGATCAGCAGTTCTTC. Protein sequence: CAWSGGGDQQFF.

V gene TRBV5-8 combines with J gene TRBJ1-1; TRBD1 matches at 9 bases. Germline values: CDR1 SGHTS, CDR2 YDEGEE. CDR3 length: 13 amino acids. V lost 6 bases to trimming and J lost 6 bases; unmatched junction nucleotides: 6. This CDR3 reads CASNKDRGPEAFF. The CDR3 DNA reads as TGTGCCAGCAACAAGGACAGGGGCCCTGAAGCTTTCTTT.